The clone carrying this T cell receptor beta chain was found many times. Antigen unknown. TCRdb called the 5' RACE reads again in MiXCR, with one record for every CDR3 protein. The table has 84,000 or so distinct CDR3 sequences, 4.3% seen once. Unmatched junction bases numbered 9, after V lost 6 bases and J lost 4 bases. Germline CDR1 reads SGHTA; CDR2 reads FQGNSA. The CDR3 length is 17 residues. Time point: longitudinal time-point 3. Unsorted libraries were derived from 2 million PBMCs stored at -80 C. The record originates from a study of neurological immune-mediated disorders. Overall study results and limits: The repertoires of 18 of 34 multiple sclerosis patients were placed by phylogenetic grouping in a single related-CDR3 cluster, which may be a signature.

This TCR was sampled from a woman aged 55 to 70 with multiple sclerosis. This chain connects TRBV7-2 to TRBJ2-1; 13 bases are shared with TRBD2. Sequenced: PBMCs. CDR3 DNA sequence: TGTGCCAGCAGGAAAGGACTAGCGGGGGCCGGGTACAATGAGCAGTTCTTC. It specifies CASRKGLAGAGYNEQFF. Based on the CDR3 plus reference TRBV7-2 and TRBJ2-1, the full variable domain is GAGVSQSPSNKVTEKGKDVELRCDPISGHTALYWYRQSLGQGLEFLIYFQGNSAPDKSGLPSDRFSAERTGGSVSTLTIQRTQQEDSAVYLCASRKGLAGAGYNEQFFGPGTRLTVL.